This T cell receptor beta chain derives from a study of cytomegalovirus exposure and HLA in healthy donors. Findings and limits, study-wide: It was approximately 150 TCR beta chains that were listed as cytomegalovirus-associated.

A note on this clone: What it recognizes is unknown.

V lost 0 bases and J lost 4, with 6 bases in between. The CDR3 spans 13 residues. Germline CDR1 is SGHNT and CDR2 is YENEEA. This table comes from immunoSEQ multiplex PCR, and its TCRdb copy is limited to in-frame clones, with some not included. Of about 44,000 clones listed, 90% to 95% were seen once; the top ten hold over 2%. The rearrangement links TRBV11-3 to TRBJ1-2; D is uncertain. This receptor was obtained from a woman between 18 and 29 years old in good health and CMV-seronegative. Sequencing used PBMCs. CDR3 protein: CASSLDRSYGYTF. The DNA of the CDR3 is TGTGCCAGCAGCTTAGACCGGTCCTATGGCTACACCTTC.